These T cell receptor beta chains were read from a single sample in a study of T-cell reconstitution after alpha-beta-depleted transplantation in children. Via MiXCR, TCRdb re-called the PCR reads, giving one row per CDR3 protein. The profile shows hundreds of thousands of distinct CDR3 sequences, around 10% of them singletons. The sample consisted of PBMCs from the stem cell graft donor, taken from the stem cell graft. The receptors originated from a human donor who donated a stem cell graft to a child with acute lymphoblastic leukemia. Each CDR3 is given with its conserved first and last residue. D genes are given only for firm matches. Size tells how often a clone was seen (once, few, many) or the class of an expanded clone, and some rows leave it out.

abundance	d_gene	v_gene	j_gene	CDR3nt	CDR3aa
many	.	TRBV29-1	TRBJ1-5	TGCAGCGTTGTAGTGCAGGGTAGCAATCAGCCCCAGCATTTT	CSVVVQGSNQPQHF
few	TRBD1	TRBV5-1	TRBJ2-2	TGCGCCAGCAGCTTAAGGGGCCAGACAGGGATTGTCCCCGGGGAGCTGTTTTTT	CASSLRGQTGIVPGELFF
many	.	TRBV10-1	TRBJ2-2	TGCGCCAGCTCGAGTCGGAGCCACGCCGGGGAGCTGTTTTTT	CASSSRSHAGELFF
many	.	TRBV3-1	TRBJ1-1	TGTGCCAGCAGCCTTGTGGAATCTGAAGCTTTCTTT	CASSLVESEAFF
.	TRBD1	TRBV6-2/TRBV6-3	TRBJ1-5	TGTGCCAGCAGTGGAGGACAGGGGGCGAGATCTAGCAATCAGCCCCAGCATTTT	CASSGGQGARSSNQPQHF
.	.	TRBV4-2	TRBJ2-1	TGTGCCAGCAGCCCCCGACTCGGAGGAGACAATGAGCAGTTCTTC	CASSPRLGGDNEQFF
.	.	TRBV7-9	TRBJ2-1	TGTGCCAGCAGCAGGGACACTAATGAGCAGTTCTTC	CASSRDTNEQFF
.	.	TRBV6-5	TRBJ1-1	TGTGCCAGCAGTTACGGGCCCGGGGCATCGAACACTGAAGCTTTCTTT	CASSYGPGASNTEAFF
many	.	TRBV3-1	TRBJ1-2	TGTGCCAGCAGCCAAGATGGGAGGAGAGCTAACTATGGCTACACCTTC	CASSQDGRRANYGYTF
many	.	TRBV6-5	TRBJ2-1	TGTGCCAGCAGTTACTCGAACATAGAACCCTACAATGAGCAGTTCTTC	CASSYSNIEPYNEQFF
.	.	TRBV4-3	TRBJ2-3	TGCGCCAGCAGCCTCAGTTTGGGCGGCCCCTCAGATACGCAGTATTTT	CASSLSLGGPSDTQYF
few	TRBD1	TRBV7-9	TRBJ1-1	TGTGCCAGCAGCTTGCTAGACAGGGATTGGTTGCGCACTGAAGCTTTCTTT	CASSLLDRDWLRTEAFF
.	.	TRBV7-2	TRBJ2-7	TGTGCCAGCAGCTTACAGTTCCTGGGGCCCTACGAGCAGTACTTC	CASSLQFLGPYEQYF
.	.	TRBV5-1	TRBJ2-7	TGCGCCAGCAGCCCGGACACTCGAGCCTACGAGCAGTACTTC	CASSPDTRAYEQYF
.	.	TRBV2	TRBJ2-7	TGTGCCAGCAGTGCGACGACAGGCATACCCCTCTACGAGCAGTACTTC	CASSATTGIPLYEQYF
few	.	TRBV11-2	TRBJ2-2	TGTGCCAGCAGGGACAGTGCCGGGAGGAAAAGGTCCGGGGAGCTGTTTTTT	CASRDSAGRKRSGELFF
few	.	TRBV5-1	TRBJ2-3	TGCGCCAGCATAGGAGCAGATACGCAGTATTTT	CASIGADTQYF
.	TRBD2	TRBV20-1	TRBJ2-1	TGCTGTGCCCTTATCCTCCGGCGGGGGGCCCGGTTAGATGAGCAGTTCTTC	CCALILRRGARLDEQFF
many	TRBD2	TRBV10-3	TRBJ2-1	TGTGCCATCAGTGAGAGGATACCTTCCGGGGGGTCAACTTGGAATGAGCAGTTCTTC	CAISERIPSGGSTWNEQFF
many	.	TRBV12-3/TRBV12-4	TRBJ2-5	TGTGCCAGCAGCCTTTCACGGGTGTCGGAGACCCAGTACTTC	CASSLSRVSETQYF
.	.	TRBV20-1	TRBJ2-7	TGCAGTGCGAGTAGACAGGACACTTTTGCGGCCACGCGATCCTACGAGCAGTACTTC	CSASRQDTFAATRSYEQYF
many	.	TRBV5-1	TRBJ1-2	TGCGCCAGCAGCAGGGGGTCGGGGAACTATGGCTACACCTTC	CASSRGSGNYGYTF
many	.	TRBV2	TRBJ2-3	TGTGCCAGCAAAGAAGGTACTAGCACAGATACGCAGTATTTT	CASKEGTSTDTQYF
few	.	TRBV5-1	TRBJ1-1	TGCGCCAGCAGCTTGGAGCCTGGGGGTATAGCTTTCTTT	CASSLEPGGIAFF
few	.	TRBV20-1	TRBJ1-5	TGCAGTGCTCCGACGAGCAATCAGCCCCAGCATTTT	CSAPTSNQPQHF
.	TRBD1	TRBV12-3/TRBV12-4	TRBJ2-5	TGTGCCAGCAGTTTGGGGGACAGGAGAAGAGAGACCCAGTACTTC	CASSLGDRRRETQYF
many	.	TRBV30	TRBJ2-7	TGTGCCTGGAGTGTACAAAGCAGGGTTAGTAGGTACGAGCAGTACTTC	CAWSVQSRVSRYEQYF
few	TRBD1	TRBV27	TRBJ1-1	TGTGCCAGCAGTTTAGGCCAGGGGGAGAACACTGAAGCTTTCTTT	CASSLGQGENTEAFF
few	.	TRBV20-1	TRBJ2-1	TGCAGTGCCATGAGCTCCTACAATGAGCAGTTCTTC	CSAMSSYNEQFF
.	TRBD2	TRBV5-5	TRBJ2-5	TGTGCCAGCAGCTTGCGGACTAGCGGAGAGACCCAGTACTTC	CASSLRTSGETQYF
.	TRBD2	TRBV7-2	TRBJ2-7	TGTGCCAGCAGCACCATCGGGACTAGCGGGGGTTCGAGCTCCTACGAGCAGTACTTC	CASSTIGTSGGSSSYEQYF
.	TRBD1	TRBV7-6	TRBJ1-1	TGTGCCAGCAGCGCCTCGCACAGGGGGGATCACACTGAAGCTTTCTTT	CASSASHRGDHTEAFF
many	.	TRBV14	TRBJ2-5	TGTGCCAGCAGCCAATTAAAGGGGGGACAAGAGACCCAGTACTTC	CASSQLKGGQETQYF
many	TRBD1	TRBV10-2	TRBJ1-2	TGCGCCAGCAGTGATTCAAGGACAGGGCGACGCTATGGCTACACCTTC	CASSDSRTGRRYGYTF
few	.	TRBV5-1	TRBJ2-2	TGCGCCAGCAGCTTGCAAGGATCGGAGCTGTTTTTT	CASSLQGSELFF
many	.	TRBV5-5	TRBJ2-7	TGTGCCAGCAGCTTGGGACAGTTTACCTACGAGCAGTACTTC	CASSLGQFTYEQYF
.	.	TRBV29-1	TRBJ2-7	TGCAGCGCCCAAAGTCGGGACACCGACGAGCAGTACTTC	CSAQSRDTDEQYF
.	TRBD1	TRBV5-1	TRBJ2-5	TGCGCCAGCAACCAGGGGGCCCAAGAGACCCAGTACTTC	CASNQGAQETQYF
few	TRBD1	TRBV10-3	TRBJ2-5	TGTGCCATCAGTACGCAGGGGGTAGGGGAGACCCAGTACTTC	CAISTQGVGETQYF
once	.	TRBV7-2	TRBJ1-4	TGTGCCAGCAGCCCCGGACTTGGGAGTGAAAAACTGTTTTTT	CASSPGLGSEKLFF
.	.	TRBV5-1	TRBJ1-1	TGCGCCAGCAGCTGGAGACTTCCGGCAGCTATGAACACTGAAGCTTTCTTT	CASSWRLPAAMNTEAFF
many	.	TRBV5-1	TRBJ2-7	TGCGCCAGCAGCTTGGGGGACACCACCTACGAGCAGTACTTC	CASSLGDTTYEQYF
.	.	TRBV19	TRBJ1-2	TGTGCCAGTAATCTTATAGGACGGTATGGCTACACCTTC	CASNLIGRYGYTF
.	.	TRBV12-3/TRBV12-4	TRBJ2-7	TGTGCCAGCAGTCTAGGCACAGGGTTGGAGCAGTACTTC	CASSLGTGLEQYF